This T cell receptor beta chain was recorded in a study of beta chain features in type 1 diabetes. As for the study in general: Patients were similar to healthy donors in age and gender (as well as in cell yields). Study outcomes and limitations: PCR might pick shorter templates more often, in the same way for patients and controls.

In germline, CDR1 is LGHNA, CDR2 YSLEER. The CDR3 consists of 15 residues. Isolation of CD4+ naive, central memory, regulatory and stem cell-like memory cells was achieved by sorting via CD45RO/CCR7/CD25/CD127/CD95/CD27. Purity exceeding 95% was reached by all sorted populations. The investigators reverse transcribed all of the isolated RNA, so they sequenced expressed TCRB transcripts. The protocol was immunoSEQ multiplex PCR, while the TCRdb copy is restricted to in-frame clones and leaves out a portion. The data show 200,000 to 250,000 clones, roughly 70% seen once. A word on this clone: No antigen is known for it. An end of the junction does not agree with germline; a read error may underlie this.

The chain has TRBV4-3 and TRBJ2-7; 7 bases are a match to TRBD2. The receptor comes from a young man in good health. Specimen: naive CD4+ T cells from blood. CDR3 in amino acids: CASSQDRSGIYKQYF. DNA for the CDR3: TGCGCCAGCAGCCAAGATAGGAGCGGGATCTACAAGCAGTACTTC.